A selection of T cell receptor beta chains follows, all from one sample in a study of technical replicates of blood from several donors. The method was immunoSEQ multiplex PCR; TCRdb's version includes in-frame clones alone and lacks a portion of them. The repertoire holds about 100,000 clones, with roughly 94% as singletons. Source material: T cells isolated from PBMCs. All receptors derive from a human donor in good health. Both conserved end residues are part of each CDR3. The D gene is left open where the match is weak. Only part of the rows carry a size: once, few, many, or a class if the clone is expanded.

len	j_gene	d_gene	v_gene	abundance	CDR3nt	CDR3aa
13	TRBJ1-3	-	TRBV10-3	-	TGTGCCATCAGCCCAGGGGCTGGAAACACCATATATTTT	CAISPGAGNTIYF
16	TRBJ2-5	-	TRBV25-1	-	TGTGCCAGCAGCCCACGTGGCCGGGGATCCCAAGAGACCCAGTACTTC	CASSPRGRGSQETQYF
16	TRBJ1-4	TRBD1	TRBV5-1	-	TGCGCCAGCAGCTTGGCCGGGACAGGTGGGAATGAAAAACTGTTTTTT	CASSLAGTGGNEKLFF
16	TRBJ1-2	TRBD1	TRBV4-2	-	TGTGCCAGCAGCCAAGATCCGGGACAGGGCTTCTATGGCTACACCTTC	CASSQDPGQGFYGYTF
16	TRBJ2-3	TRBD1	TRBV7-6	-	TGTGCCAGCAGCCCCAGGGGGCCTTCCCCCACAGATACGCAGTATTTT	CASSPRGPSPTDTQYF
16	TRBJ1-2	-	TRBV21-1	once	TGTGCCAGCAGCAAAGAGGGACAGGGGATTGGGCATGGCTACACCTTC	CASSKEGQGIGHGYTF
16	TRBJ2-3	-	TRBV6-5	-	TGTGCCAGCAGTTCCTCTAGCGCGCTTAGCACAGATACGCAGTATTTT	CASSSSSALSTDTQYF
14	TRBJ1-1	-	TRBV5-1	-	TGCGCCAGCAGCTTGACGGGGAGGAACACTGAAGCTTTCTTT	CASSLTGRNTEAFF
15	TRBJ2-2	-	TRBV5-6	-	TGTGCCAGCATCCGACAAGCAGATAATTCCGGGGAGCTGTTTTTT	CASIRQADNSGELFF
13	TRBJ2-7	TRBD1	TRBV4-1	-	TGCGCCAGCAGCTTGGACAGGGACTACGAGCAGTACTTC	CASSLDRDYEQYF
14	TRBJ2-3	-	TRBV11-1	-	TGTGCCAGCAGCTTAGTCGAGCTACCCGATACGCAGTATTTT	CASSLVELPDTQYF
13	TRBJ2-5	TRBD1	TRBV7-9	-	TGTGCCAGCAACGACAGGGAACAAGAGACCCAGTACTTC	CASNDREQETQYF
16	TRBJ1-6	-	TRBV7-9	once	TGTGCCAGCCAAGAGGGGGGAGGGGATCATAATTCACCCCTCCACTTT	CASQEGGGDHNSPLHF
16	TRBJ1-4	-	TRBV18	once	TGTGCCAGCTCAATTCAGGGAACCGCAACTAATGAAAAACTGTTTTTT	CASSIQGTATNEKLFF
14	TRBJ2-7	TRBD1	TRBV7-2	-	TGTGCCAGCAGGAACACTCAGGGGGCCTACGAGCAGTACTTC	CASRNTQGAYEQYF
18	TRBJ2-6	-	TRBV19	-	TGTGCCAGTAGTATAGATGGCCAGGGAATATCTGGGGCCAACGTCCTGACTTTC	CASSIDGQGISGANVLTF
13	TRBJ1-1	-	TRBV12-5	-	TGTGCTAGTGGTTTGGTAGTGAGCACTGAAGCTTTCTTT	CASGLVVSTEAFF
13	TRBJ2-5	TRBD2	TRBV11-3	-	TGTGCCAGCAGCTCGCGGGGAGGGGAGACCCAGTACTTC	CASSSRGGETQYF
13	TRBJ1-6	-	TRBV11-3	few	TGTGCCAGCAGCTTCCCAGGGAATTCACCCCTCCACTTT	CASSFPGNSPLHF
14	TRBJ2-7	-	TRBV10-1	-	TGCGCCAGCAGTGAGTCCCAGCGGGTTGACGAGCAGTACTTC	CASSESQRVDEQYF
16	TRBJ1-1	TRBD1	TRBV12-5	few	TGTGCTAGTGGTTTTAGTACAGGGGGCAGCATCACTGAAGCTTTCTTT	CASGFSTGGSITEAFF